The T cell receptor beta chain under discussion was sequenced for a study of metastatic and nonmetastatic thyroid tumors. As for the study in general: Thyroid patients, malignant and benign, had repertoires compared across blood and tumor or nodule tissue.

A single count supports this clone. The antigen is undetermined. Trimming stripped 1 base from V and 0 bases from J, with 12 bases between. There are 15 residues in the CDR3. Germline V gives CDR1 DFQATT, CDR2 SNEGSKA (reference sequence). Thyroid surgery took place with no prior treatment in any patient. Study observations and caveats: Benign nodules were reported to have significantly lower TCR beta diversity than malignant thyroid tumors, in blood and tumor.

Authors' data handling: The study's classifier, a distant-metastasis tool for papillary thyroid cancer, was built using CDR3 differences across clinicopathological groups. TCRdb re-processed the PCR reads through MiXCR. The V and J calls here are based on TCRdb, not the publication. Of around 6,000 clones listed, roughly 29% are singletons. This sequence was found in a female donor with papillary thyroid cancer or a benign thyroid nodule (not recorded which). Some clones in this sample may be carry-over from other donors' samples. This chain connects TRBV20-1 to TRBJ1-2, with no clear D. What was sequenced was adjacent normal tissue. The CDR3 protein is CSARGYGQTNYGYTF. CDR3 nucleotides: TGCAGTGCTAGAGGTTACGGCCAGACTAACTATGGCTACACCTTC.